This T cell receptor beta chain stems from a study of T cell responses to AZD1222 COVID-19 vaccine. Sequencing was performed with immunoSEQ multiplex PCR; in TCRdb, only in-frame clones are kept and a portion is missing. The repertoire holds some 250,000 clones, with approximately 94% as singletons. Regarding the study as a whole: Of spike-specific TCRs, nearly half reportedly target regions left unmutated in variants.

Germline V gives CDR1 SGHKS, CDR2 YYEKEE (reference sequence). Trimming removed 3 bases from V and 7 bases from J, with 11 bases in between. The CDR3 spans 12 residues. Remarks on this clone: Antigen unknown.

Second-dose intervals of approximately 4 or approximately 12 weeks were pooled. The sequence came from an adult who received the AZD1222 COVID-19 vaccine. This chain uses TRBV5-5 with TRBJ2-7; no reliable D call. Sequencing was performed on peripheral blood, taken 28 days after the second AZD1222 dose. DNA of the CDR3: TGTGCCAGCAGCTCCCCCCTACAGGAGCAGTACTTC. It translates to CASSSPLQEQYF.